This T cell receptor (beta chain) is from a study of blood T cell repertoires in COVID-19. Study information: The United States, Italy and Spain were the sources of the acute and convalescent COVID-19 samples. PBMCs, B-cell-depleted T cells, or T cells provided the cDNA or gDNA that made up the material.

Seattle patients were enrolled while actively infected and followed longitudinally. Germline V CDR1 and CDR2: LGHNA, YNFKEQ. This CDR3 spans 13 amino acids. About this clone: The junction and the germline gene differ at one end; a read error may be behind it.

Original processing notes: Using reference gene primer amplification, nucleated cell counts were estimated. Assay used: immunoSEQ multiplex PCR; TCRdb lists only in-frame clones, some missing. V and J calls and clone size are those listed in that table; D and trimming were worked out from the DNA. The sample lists around 160,000 clones; roughly 89% were seen once. The TCR was taken from a woman aged 65 to 85 with COVID-19, enrolled during active disease. Sequencing was done on a sample of peripheral blood. The gene calls are TRBV4-2 and TRBJ2-7, with D perhaps matching TRBD1 (5 bases). CDR3 region: CASSQYRQGRAIF. The CDR3 nucleotides are TGTGCCAGCAGCCAATACCGGCAGGGTCGTGCGATCTTC.